Listed here are 29 T cell receptor beta chains from one sample, sequenced in a study of blood T cell repertoires in COVID-19. Clones were read by immunoSEQ multiplex PCR, and TCRdb kept only the in-frame ones, dropping some. The sample lists 150,000 or so clones, roughly 80% occurring once. Material for sequencing was peripheral blood. These receptors all come from a man at least 80 years old with acute or convalescent COVID-19.

The chain couples TRBV19 to TRBJ1-2, with D maybe TRBD1 (5 bases). Germline V CDR1 and CDR2: LNHDA, SQIVND (reference sequence). The CDR3 loop spans 14 amino acids. The V and J ends lost 3 bases and 1 base respectively, with 9 bases between them. The CDR3 bases are TGTGCCAGTAGTATTCCAGGGATTAACTATGGCTACACCTTC. Amino acids: CASSIPGINYGYTF.

The CDR3 DNA reads as TGTGCCATCAGTGAGTCGGGGACAGGGGTTCGTTCACCCCTCCACTTT. This encodes CAISESGTGVRSPLHF. V gene TRBV10-3 combines with J gene TRBJ1-6, with 10 bases identical to TRBD1. V was clipped by 0 bases and J by 9 bases; unmatched bases: 5. Germline values: CDR1 ENHRY, CDR2 SYGVKD. The CDR3 totals 16 residues.

The CDR3: CASSQQGPPNYGYTF. The DNA of the CDR3 is TGTGCCAGCTCTCAACAGGGGCCGCCTAACTATGGCTACACCTTC. The V call is TRBV18, the J call TRBJ1-2; 7 bases agree with TRBD1. The CDR3 loop spans 15 amino acids. V lost 6 bases, J lost 0 bases, and 7 bases stayed unmatched. Per germline, CDR1 KGHSH and CDR2 LQKENI.

V usage is TRBV18 and J usage is TRBJ2-1, with 9 bases matching TRBD1. The V and J ends lost 3 bases and 6 bases, in that order; junction bases with no gene match: 6. CDR3 length: 15 amino acids. Germline V gene lookup returns CDR1 KGHSH and CDR2 LQKENI. CDR3 in DNA: TGTGCCAGCTCACCGAGACAGGGGGAGGTCAATGAGCAGTTCTTC. Its protein product is CASSPRQGEVNEQFF.

The rearrangement uses TRBV5-1 and TRBJ2-1; 10 bases are shared with TRBD2. Germline CDR1 and CDR2: SGHRS and YFSETQ. V lost 4 bases, J lost 0 bases, and 4 bases stayed unmatched. The CDR3 extends over 16 amino acids. As DNA, the CDR3 is TGCGCCAGCAGCCCCAGCGGGGGGGGCTCCTACAATGAGCAGTTCTTC. It specifies CASSPSGGGSYNEQFF.

This clone came up a few times. The chain combines TRBV2 with TRBJ2-1; 9 nucleotides agree with TRBD1. The CDR3 extends over 15 amino acids. The ends lost 6 bases at V and 8 bases at J; junction bases unmatched: 11. Germline V gene data show CDR1 as SNHLY and CDR2 as FYNNEI. The CDR3 DNA reads TGTGCCAGCAGAGCAAGGGACAGGGACTTAGATGAGCAGTTCTTC. Its translation is CASRARDRDLDEQFF. The variable domain in full, completed from reference TRBV2 and TRBJ2-1, reads EPEVTQTPSHQVTQMGQEVILRCVPISNHLYFYWYRQILGQKVEFLVSFYNNEISEKSEIFDDQFSVERPDGSNFTLKIRSTKLEDSAMYFCASRARDRDLDEQFFGPGTRLTVL.

The chain is built from TRBV5-4 and TRBJ2-3; 7 bases line up with TRBD1. The germline gives CDR1 SGHNT, CDR2 YYREEE (reference sequence). The CDR3 spans 17 residues. The trim removed 4 bases at V and 1 base at J, leaving 12 bases unmatched. In DNA form, the CDR3 reads TGTGCCAGCAGCGCTAGTCGATTAGGGGGCCGCACAGATACGCAGTATTTT. It yields the protein CASSASRLGGRTDTQYF.

V is TRBV30 and J is TRBJ1-3; D gene ambiguous. The CDR3 has 14 residues. With 5 bases removed from V and 0 bases from J, the gap between germline ends came to 11 bases. Germline CDR1 and CDR2: GTSNPN and SVGIG (reference sequence). The CDR3 loop is CAWGLTNSGNTIYF. CDR3 nucleotides: TGTGCCTGGGGGTTGACTAACTCTGGAAACACCATATATTTT.

The V gene is TRBV19, the J gene TRBJ2-2; 8 nucleotides agree with TRBD2. Germline V gene data show CDR1 as LNHDA and CDR2 as SQIVND (reference sequence). The CDR3 length is 16 residues. Unmatched junction bases numbered 10, after V lost 7 bases and J lost 3 bases. The CDR3 nucleotides are TGTGCCAGTAACCGGTGGCTAGCGGGTTACACCGGGGAGCTGTTTTTT. This codes for CASNRWLAGYTGELFF.

This chain links TRBV11-2 with TRBJ2-7; TRBD2 is a possible D gene (5 bases). Germline loops: CDR1 SGHAT, CDR2 FQNNGV. Trimming took off 0 bases at V and 2 bases at J, with 8 bases between the two ends. CDR3 length: 14 amino acids. The CDR3, as DNA: TGTGCCAGCAGCTTAGACGGGGTCCCCTACGAGCAGTACTTC. Its translation: CASSLDGVPYEQYF. Drawing the rest from reference TRBV11-2 and TRBJ2-7, the complete variable domain is EAGVAQSPRYKIIEKRQSVAFWCNPISGHATLYWYQQILGQGPKLLIQFQNNGVVDDSQLPKDRFSAERLKGVDSTLKIQPAKLEDSAVYLCASSLDGVPYEQYFGPGTRLTVT.

The chain couples TRBV4-3 to TRBJ1-2, with D possibly TRBD1 on 5 matching bases. V lost 1 base to trimming and J lost 0 bases, with 9 bases between them. Looked up from germline, CDR1 is LGHNA and CDR2 is YSLEER. CDR3 length: 15 residues. DNA of the CDR3: TGCGCCAGCAGCCAAGGGACATTAGCTAACTATGGCTACACCTTC. Residues: CASSQGTLANYGYTF.

The genes are TRBV5-4 and TRBJ1-1; no clear D gene. V dropped 5 bases and J dropped 5 bases, with 19 bases sitting between them. The germline CDR1 and CDR2 sequences are SGHNT and YYREEE (reference sequence). This CDR3 is 15 amino acids long. The CDR3, as DNA: TGTGCCAGCAGATCGGCAACACCCGAGCGGACTGAAGCTTTCTTT. It yields the protein CASRSATPERTEAFF.

This chain connects TRBV3-1 (or the pseudogene TRBV3-2) to TRBJ1-5, with D maybe TRBD1 (5 bases). This CDR3 spans 16 amino acids. Trimming pared 0 bases from V and 4 bases from J, leaving 13 bases between. Per the germline V gene, CDR1 is LGHDT and CDR2 is YNNKEL (reference sequence). In DNA form, the CDR3 reads TGTGCCAGCAGCCAAGATGGGGGGATGGGGAATCAGCCCCAGCATTTT. This sequence encodes CASSQDGGMGNQPQHF.

The chain couples TRBV5-1 to TRBJ2-5, with D perhaps matching TRBD1 (6 bases). The V and J ends lost 1 base and 5 bases respectively, with 15 bases between them. Germline V gives CDR1 SGHRS, CDR2 YFSETQ. CDR3 length: 15 amino acids. CDR3: CASSLTGTPYETQYF. DNA for the CDR3: TGCGCCAGCAGCTTGACCGGGACACCTTACGAGACCCAGTACTTC.

For this clone: Distinct nucleotide sequences in the sample also encode this CDR3. The J gene is TRBJ2-5, the V gene TRBV5-1; D not certain. The germline V and J ends were trimmed by 7 bases and 2 bases, with 6 bases remaining between them. The CDR3 extends over 11 amino acids. In germline, CDR1 is SGHRS, CDR2 YFSETQ. The CDR3 region has the DNA TGCGCCAGCTCCGAGCAAGAGACCCAGTACTTC. This sequence encodes CASSEQETQYF.

This chain uses TRBV18 with TRBJ1-5; D remains unclear. V gave up 6 bases and J gave up 6 bases, with 12 bases separating them. There are 13 residues in the CDR3. Germline values: CDR1 KGHSH, CDR2 LQKENI. The DNA for the CDR3 is TGTGCCAGCTCTCGGGAGGGCCCTCAGCCCCAGCATTTT. It encodes CASSREGPQPQHF.

A few counts support this clone. This sequence joins TRBV4-3 and TRBJ2-7, with 8 bases aligning to TRBD1. The CDR3 covers 14 residues. The trim removed 0 bases at V and 6 bases at J, leaving 4 bases unmatched. CDR1 and CDR2 from the germline V gene are LGHNA and YSLEER. This CDR3 is CASSQDVDRVEQYF. CDR3 bases: TGCGCCAGCAGCCAAGATGTGGACAGGGTCGAGCAGTACTTC.

This clone was detected only a few times. The rearrangement joins TRBV6-1 to TRBJ2-7; 8 bases align to TRBD2. Per the germline V gene, CDR1 is MNHNS and CDR2 is SASEGT. The CDR3 has 13 amino acids. The CDR3 here is CASSEAGRARGSV. The CDR3 DNA sequence: TGTGCCAGCAGTGAAGCCGGGAGGGCGCGGGGAAGCGTC.

As regards this clone: The same CDR3 also results from other DNA sequences found in this sample. The rearrangement joins TRBV3-1 (or the pseudogene TRBV3-2) to TRBJ1-2, with TRBD1 identical over 10 bases. Germline CDR1 reads LGHDT; CDR2 reads YNNKEL (reference sequence). With 2 bases clipped from V and 3 bases from J, the junction kept 3 bases outside the gene matches. The CDR3 spans 15 residues. Here the CDR3 reads CASSQSGTGDYGYTF. CDR3 coding DNA: TGTGCCAGCAGCCAATCCGGGACAGGGGACTATGGCTACACCTTC.

V and J are TRBV11-2 and TRBJ2-4; 9 bases agree with TRBD1. CDR3 length: 19 residues. The germline CDR1 and CDR2 sequences are SGHAT and FQNNGV. V trimming: 1 base; J trimming: 5 bases; junction bases outside the gene matches: 15. DNA of the CDR3: TGTGCCAGCAGCTTAGGGTCCCATTCCGGGACAGGGTTGCAAAACATTCAGTACTTC. As protein: CASSLGSHSGTGLQNIQYF.

The genes are TRBV4-1 and TRBJ1-1; TRBD1 is a possible D gene (6 bases). CDR1 is MGHRA, CDR2 YSYEKL, per germline. The CDR3 contains 14 residues. V was shortened by 5 bases and J by 5 bases, with 15 bases between the two germline ends. CDR3: CASSSHTGRTEAFF. DNA of the CDR3: TGCGCCAGCAGCTCTCATACAGGGCGGACTGAAGCTTTCTTT.

This chain links TRBV18 with TRBJ2-5; D is unclear. The CDR3 sequence is 13 residues long. Trimming shortened V by 8 bases and J by 1 base, and 11 bases separated the two germline ends. Germline V CDR1 and CDR2: KGHSH, LQKENI. The CDR3 protein is CASHRTVQETQYF. Written as DNA, the CDR3 is TGTGCCAGCCATCGAACGGTCCAAGAGACCCAGTACTTC.

The chain combines TRBV11-2 with TRBJ2-2; 7 nucleotides agree with TRBD2. The V and J ends lost 2 bases and 4 bases, in that order; junction bases with no gene match: 4. CDR1 SGHAT and CDR2 FQNNGV come from the germline V gene. This CDR3 has 15 residues. CDR3 sequence: CASSLFPGGTGELFF. The DNA of the CDR3 is TGTGCCAGCAGCTTATTCCCGGGGGGCACCGGGGAGCTGTTTTTT.

This chain uses TRBV5-6 with TRBJ1-2, with D perhaps TRBD1 (6 bases). The V and J ends lost 5 bases and 10 bases respectively, with 18 bases between them. The CDR3 is 13 amino acids. The germline CDR1 and CDR2 sequences are SGHDT and YYEEEE. The CDR3 DNA reads TGTGCCAGCAGACTGCCGGGGGGCGTCGACTACACCTTC. This codes for CASRLPGGVDYTF.

The chain carries TRBV25-1 and TRBJ1-6, with D unresolved. This CDR3 contains 14 residues. Between the trimmed V and J ends, which lost 4 bases and 7 bases, there was a span of 11 bases. Germline CDR1 is MGHDK and CDR2 is SYGVNS. CDR3 protein: CASSVRRENSPLHF. The CDR3 DNA reads TGTGCCAGCAGTGTGAGGCGGGAGAATTCACCCCTCCACTTT. The full variable domain, completed using reference TRBV25-1 and TRBJ1-6, is EADIYQTPRYLVIGTGKKITLECSQTMGHDKMYWYQQDPGMELHLIHYSYGVNSTEKGDLSSESTVSRIRTEHFPLTLESARPSHTSQYLCASSVRRENSPLHFGNGTRLTVT.

The V call is TRBV4-3, the J call TRBJ1-5; the D is unclear. Germline CDR1 is LGHNA and CDR2 is YSLEER. V lost 0 bases to trimming and J lost 3 bases, with 9 bases between them. The CDR3 extends over 15 amino acids. The CDR3 here is CASSQDRRVNQPQHF. CDR3 DNA: TGCGCCAGCAGCCAAGATCGGAGGGTCAATCAGCCCCAGCATTTT.

This clone was seen ten or more times. V gene TRBV29-1 combines with J gene TRBJ1-2, with unresolved D. The CDR3 runs 12 residues. Germline V gene lookup returns CDR1 SQVTM and CDR2 ANQGSEA. Trimming removed 7 bases at V and 6 bases at J, with 15 bases between. CDR3 DNA: TGCAGCGCTGTGGGCCAAAGCCATGGCTACACCTTC. The encoded protein is CSAVGQSHGYTF.

The sample holds one count of this clone. The V gene is TRBV10-2, the J gene TRBJ2-1; perhaps TRBD2 as D (6 bases). This CDR3 is built from 13 residues. CDR1 and CDR2 (germline): WSHSY, SAAADI. The germline V and J ends were trimmed by 6 bases and 8 bases, with 14 bases remaining between them. The CDR3 protein is CASRVADTDEQFF. CDR3 DNA: TGCGCCAGCAGAGTAGCGGATACGGATGAGCAGTTCTTC.

This clone appeared once. The chain joins TRBV1 to TRBJ2-7; TRBD1 is the table's D call and was not checked against the DNA. TRBV1 constitutes a pseudogene. CDR3 length equals 13 residues. In DNA form, the CDR3 reads TGCACCAGCGTCCCCGGGACACTCTACGAGCAGTACTTC. Amino acids: CTSVPGTLYEQYF.